This T cell receptor (beta chain) was documented in a study of spatial heterogeneity in lung cancer. The study, taken as a whole, reports: Tracking of tumor mutation counts was seen in expanded intratumoral alpha and beta TCR counts. Expanded TCRs that were ubiquitous or regional had counts tracking ubiquitous and regional nonsynonymous mutations, respectively.

The time point: sample taken at primary tumor resection. Frozen PBMC, nontumor lung or tumor provided whole RNA, which was sequenced unsorted. Every TCR cDNA molecule bore its own unique molecular identifier. TCRdb re-analysed the 5' RACE reads in MiXCR, keeping a single row per CDR3 protein. The sample holds some 4,000 distinct CDR3 sequences, about a third seen once. Germline-derived CDR1 and CDR2 are DFQATT and SNEGSKA (reference sequence). Trimming pared 1 base from V and 0 bases from J, leaving 9 bases between. CDR3 size: 14 residues. Concerning this clonotype: Its antigen is still unknown.

This TCR was sampled from a male donor with early-stage non-small cell lung cancer. The source was lung tumor tissue, collected at surgery. This chain uses TRBV20-1 with TRBJ2-5; the D is unclear. Here the CDR3 reads CSARGLGYQETQYF. The CDR3 DNA is TGCAGTGCTAGAGGTCTGGGGTACCAAGAGACCCAGTACTTC.